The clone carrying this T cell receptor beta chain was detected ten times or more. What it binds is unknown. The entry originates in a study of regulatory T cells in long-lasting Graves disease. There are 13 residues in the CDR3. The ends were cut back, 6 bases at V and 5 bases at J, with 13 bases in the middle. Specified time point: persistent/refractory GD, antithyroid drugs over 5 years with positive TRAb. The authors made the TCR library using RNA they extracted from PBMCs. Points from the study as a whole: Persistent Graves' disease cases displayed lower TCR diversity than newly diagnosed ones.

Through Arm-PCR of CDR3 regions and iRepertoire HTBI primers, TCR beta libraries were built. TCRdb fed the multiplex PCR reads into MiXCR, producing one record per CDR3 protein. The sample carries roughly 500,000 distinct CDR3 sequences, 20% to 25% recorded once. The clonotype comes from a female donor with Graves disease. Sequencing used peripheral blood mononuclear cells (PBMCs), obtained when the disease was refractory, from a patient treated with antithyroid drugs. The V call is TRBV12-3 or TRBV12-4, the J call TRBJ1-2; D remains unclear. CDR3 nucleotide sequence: TGTGCCAGCAGCCCGTCTCCCCTTTATGGCTACACCTTC. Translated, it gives CASSPSPLYGYTF.